These 14 T cell receptor beta chains share one sample of origin, sequenced in a study of early T cells in non-severe SARS-CoV-2 infection. Using its own MiXCR run on the 5' RACE reads, TCRdb lists one record per CDR3 protein. The sample lists 65,000 to 90,000 distinct CDR3 sequences; roughly an eighth were seen once. Sample: whole blood. The receptors derive from an adult who was a healthcare worker with PCR-confirmed SARS-CoV-2 infection or an uninfected control (not recorded which).

A few counts support this clonotype. V is TRBV27 and J is TRBJ2-7; D gene unclear. This CDR3 has 12 residues. Germline V CDR1 and CDR2: MNHEY, SMNVEV (reference sequence). Trimming shortened V by 7 bases and J by 1 base, and 8 bases separated the two germline ends. This CDR3 is CASIGRSYEQYF. In DNA form, the CDR3 reads TGTGCCAGCATTGGCCGATCCTACGAGCAGTACTTC.

This clonotype was seen more than once but under ten times. The chain couples TRBV27 to TRBJ2-3; D is unresolved. This CDR3 spans 12 amino acids. Trimming stripped 5 bases from V and 9 bases from J, with 12 bases between. The germline V gene has CDR1 MNHEY and CDR2 SMNVEV (reference sequence). The CDR3 DNA reads as TGTGCCAGCAGTGGTGTCGGTCTGACGCAGTATTTT. This codes for CASSGVGLTQYF.

This clonotype has at least ten counts. The chain is built from TRBV12-3 or TRBV12-4 and TRBJ2-7; D might be TRBD2 (6 bases). V shed 3 bases and J shed 5 bases, with 11 bases lying between them. The CDR3 runs to 13 residues. Here the CDR3 DNA reads TGTGCCAGCAGTTTTGGTCGCGGGGACGAGCAGTACTTC. Translation gives CASSFGRGDEQYF.

This chain joins TRBV7-2 and TRBJ1-2; tentative D call: TRBD1 (6 bases). V dropped 1 base and J dropped 7 bases, with 22 bases sitting between them. Germline V CDR1 and CDR2: SGHTA, FQGNSA. This CDR3 spans 17 amino acids. The CDR3 DNA reads as TGTGCCAGCAGCTTAGGGGCACTTGGGGGCGCTTATCGTGGCTACACCTTC. It translates to CASSLGALGGAYRGYTF.

Notes on this clonotype: A much larger clone sits a single nucleotide away, making a read error possible. The chain employs TRBV5-1 and TRBJ2-7, with TRBD1 matching 9 bases. The germline V gene encodes CDR1 SGHRS and CDR2 YFSETQ. The CDR3 loop spans 16 amino acids. CDR3 protein: CTSSLDWRGQGYEQYF. CDR3 nucleotide sequence: TGCACCAGCAGCTTGGATTGGCGGGGACAGGGCTACGAGCAGTACTTC. The entire variable domain, with the rest obtained from reference TRBV5-1 and TRBJ2-7, is as follows: KAGVTQTPRYLIKTRGQQVTLSCSPISGHRSVSWYQQTPGQGLQFLFEYFSETQRNKGNFPGRFSGRQFSNSRSEMNVSTLELGDSALYLCTSSLDWRGQGYEQYFGPGTRLTVT.

This CDR3 reads CASSRRDARGTDTQYF. In DNA form, the CDR3 reads TGTGCCAGCAGTCGACGGGACGCCCGGGGCACAGATACGCAGTATTTT. The chain employs TRBV11-2 and TRBJ2-3; either TRBD1 or TRBD2 may supply D (5 bases each). V shed 6 bases and J shed 1 base, with 17 bases lying between them. The germline gives CDR1 SGHAT, CDR2 FQNNGV. The CDR3 covers 16 residues.

The rearrangement links TRBV5-8 to TRBJ2-7; D ambiguous. The germline gives CDR1 SGHTS, CDR2 YDEGEE. The CDR3 spans 14 residues. V was cut by 0 bases and J by 5 bases, with 12 bases left in between. The CDR3 DNA is TGTGCCAGCAGCTTGGTACAGACTTGGAACGAGCAGTACTTC. Its protein is CASSLVQTWNEQYF. The complete variable domain, with remaining parts taken from reference TRBV5-8 and TRBJ2-7, reads EAGVTQSPTHLIKTRGQQATLRCSPISGHTSVYWYQQALGLGLQFLLWYDEGEERNRGNFPPRFSGRQFPNYSSELNVNALELEDSALYLCASSLVQTWNEQYFGPGTRLTVT.

This sequence joins TRBV6-5 and TRBJ2-1, with 10 bases identical to TRBD2. Germline CDR1 reads MNHEY; CDR2 reads SVGAGI. This CDR3 region has 18 residues. Germline trimming cut 1 base from V and 4 bases from J; bases unmatched to any gene: 10. For the CDR3, the DNA is TGTGCCAGCAGTTACTACACCGGGACTAGCGTCCTGTACAATGAGCAGTTCTTC. Translation gives CASSYYTGTSVLYNEQFF.

V usage is TRBV7-2 and J usage is TRBJ2-1; perhaps D is TRBD1 or TRBD2 (5 bases each). V was pared by 4 bases and J by 3 bases, with 10 bases between. The CDR3 length is 14 residues. Germline V gene data show CDR1 as SGHTA and CDR2 as FQGNSA. CDR3 protein: CASSSLGVYNEQFF. CDR3 DNA: TGTGCCAGCAGCTCCCTGGGGGTCTACAATGAGCAGTTCTTC. The full variable domain, with the rest looked up from reference TRBV7-2 and TRBJ2-1, is GAGVSQSPSNKVTEKGKDVELRCDPISGHTALYWYRQSLGQGLEFLIYFQGNSAPDKSGLPSDRFSAERTGGSVSTLTIQRTQQEDSAVYLCASSSLGVYNEQFFGPGTRLTVL.

In this sample, this clonotype turned up many times. The gene calls are TRBV6-2 or TRBV6-3 and TRBJ1-1; D is unclear. The length of the CDR3 is 15 residues. V gave up 5 bases and J gave up 0 bases, with 13 bases separating them. CDR1 is MNHEY and CDR2 is SVGEGT in the germline V gene. Written as DNA, the CDR3 is TGTGCCAGCAGTCGTCGGACGGTCATGAACACTGAAGCTTTCTTT. Residues: CASSRRTVMNTEAFF.

This chain joins TRBV11-2 and TRBJ1-1; no reliable D call. The CDR3 loop spans 15 amino acids. In germline, CDR1 is SGHAT, CDR2 FQNNGV. With 2 bases removed from V and 2 bases from J, the gap between germline ends came to 12 bases. CDR3 nucleotides: TGTGCCAGCAGCTTATTCCCGGACGGAAACACTGAAGCTTTCTTT. Amino acids: CASSLFPDGNTEAFF.

The chain couples TRBV5-6 to TRBJ1-6, with a weak D call TRBD1 (6 bases). CDR1 and CDR2 (germline): SGHDT, YYEEEE. The CDR3 length is 17 residues. Trimming took off 3 bases at V and 0 bases at J, with 13 bases between the two ends. CDR3 nucleotides: TGTGCCAGCAGCTCCAACAGGGCAAGCTCCTATAATTCACCCCTCCACTTT. Translation: CASSSNRASSYNSPLHF. The variable domain in full, with the rest retrieved from reference TRBV5-6 and TRBJ1-6, is DAGVTQSPTHLIKTRGQQVTLRCSPKSGHDTVSWYQQALGQGPQFIFQYYEEEERQRGNFPDRFSGHQFPNYSSELNVNALLLGDSALYLCASSSNRASSYNSPLHFGNGTRLTVT.

This clonotype was picked up a small number of times. V is TRBV7-6 and J is TRBJ2-5; D possibly corresponds to TRBD2 (5 bases). The V end was cut by 5 bases, the J end by 2 bases, with 15 bases between. This CDR3 comprises 15 residues. Germline CDR1 reads SGHVS; CDR2 reads FNYEAQ. The DNA for the CDR3 is TGTGCCAGCAGCCCCTACCCCGGGATTCAAGAGACCCAGTACTTC. Protein: CASSPYPGIQETQYF.

CDR3 protein: CASSHGPNQFF. DNA for the CDR3: TGTGCCAGCAGCCACGGACCTAACCAGTTCTTC. The V call is TRBV3-1, the J call TRBJ2-1, with D uncertain. V shed 3 bases and J shed 13 bases, with 10 bases lying between them. Germline CDR1 is LGHDT and CDR2 is YNNKEL (reference sequence). The CDR3 sequence is 11 residues long.